This entry lists 23 T cell receptor beta chains sequenced from one sample in a study of blood T cells in healthy people across ages. A sample-barcoded 5' primer and a J-beta primer mix were used in a second PCR of about 6 to 12 cycles. TCRdb used MiXCR to reprocess the 5' RACE reads, holding one entry per CDR3 protein. The top ten clones hold approximately 4% of a sample with 800,000 or so distinct CDR3 sequences, approximately 25% of them seen once. This same sample was also taken into another study, of T cells of mothers and their children.

The sequenced sample consisted of blood. These receptor sequences come from a boy aged 5-17 years in good health.

This clonotype was recorded a few times. This chain connects TRBV27 to TRBJ1-1; unclear D gene. Per the germline V gene, CDR1 is MNHEY and CDR2 is SMNVEV (reference sequence). The CDR3 runs to 13 residues. The V end lost 8 bases, the J end lost 0 bases, and 10 bases lay between the germline ends. The DNA of the CDR3 is TGTGCCAGCGCCGGGGAAATGAACACTGAAGCTTTCTTT. It specifies CASAGEMNTEAFF.

There are a few counts of this clonotype. The chain is built from TRBV7-3 and TRBJ2-2; D is undetermined. The length of the CDR3 is 14 residues. The V gene's germline CDR1 is SGHTA and CDR2 FQGTGA. V lost 4 bases to trimming and J lost 2 bases, with 8 bases between them. CDR3 coding DNA: TGTGCCAGCAGCTCCGGGTCTAACACCGGGGAGCTGTTTTTT. Translating it yields CASSSGSNTGELFF.

This chain joins TRBV6-1 and TRBJ1-2; perhaps TRBD1 as D (5 bases). The germline V gene has CDR1 MNHNS and CDR2 SASEGT. Between the trimmed V and J ends, which lost 1 base and 6 bases, there was a span of 12 bases. The CDR3 spans 14 residues. The CDR3 is CASSEVEGSDGYTF. DNA for the CDR3: TGTGCCAGCAGTGAAGTAGAGGGGAGCGATGGCTACACCTTC.

The chain couples TRBV7-9 to TRBJ2-5; 10 bases are a match to TRBD1. With V trimmed by 1 base and J by 2 bases, 13 bases remained unmatched. This CDR3 has 19 amino acids. Per germline, CDR1 SEHNR and CDR2 FQNEAQ (reference sequence). CDR3 DNA: TGTGCCAGCAGCTTAGAGTCTGTGGCCTGGGGACAGGGGCAAGAGACCCAGTACTTC. The encoded protein is CASSLESVAWGQGQETQYF.

The V call is TRBV6-5, the J call TRBJ2-7, with D hard to call. Trimming pared 2 bases from V and 6 bases from J, leaving 5 bases between. CDR1 is MNHEY and CDR2 is SVGAGI in the germline V gene. The CDR3 extends over 11 amino acids. The CDR3 sequence is CASSYGAEQYF. The CDR3 coding sequence is TGTGCCAGCAGTTACGGAGCCGAGCAGTACTTC.

The chain is built from TRBV7-3 and TRBJ2-3; D might be TRBD2 (7 bases). This CDR3 has 17 residues. The V end lost 5 bases, the J end lost 1 base, and 19 bases lay between the germline ends. The V gene's germline CDR1 is SGHTA and CDR2 FQGTGA. The CDR3 spells CASSQSTGGGRTDTQYF. Written as DNA, the CDR3 is TGTGCCAGCAGCCAGTCAACGGGCGGGGGCCGCACAGATACGCAGTATTTT.

This clonotype was recorded a few times. This sequence joins TRBV28 and TRBJ1-4; D remains ambiguous. Germline values: CDR1 MDHEN, CDR2 SYDVKM. Trimming cost V 2 bases and J 6 bases, with 10 bases left between them. The CDR3 spans 14 residues. In DNA form, the CDR3 reads TGTGCCAGCAGTTTAGGGCAGAGCTATGAAAAACTGTTTTTT. Translating gives CASSLGQSYEKLFF. Full variable domain (outside the CDR3, taken from reference TRBV28 and TRBJ1-4): DVKVTQSSRYLVKRTGEKVFLECVQDMDHENMFWYRQDPGLGLRLIYFSYDVKMKEKGDIPEGYSVSREKKERFSLILESASTNQTSMYLCASSLGQSYEKLFFGSGTQLSVL.

This rearrangement joins TRBV27 to TRBJ2-5; 9 positions match TRBD2. The CDR3 spans 15 residues. The ends lost 8 bases at V and 5 bases at J; junction bases unmatched: 12. Germline assignment: CDR1 MNHEY and CDR2 SMNVEV (reference sequence). DNA for the CDR3: TGTGCCAGCTCCCGCGGAGCGGGAGGCTCGGAGACCCAGTACTTC. Translation: CASSRGAGGSETQYF.

The chain recombines TRBV28 with TRBJ1-2, with unresolved D. This CDR3 has 16 amino acids. V was pared by 3 bases and J by 4 bases, with 18 bases between. Germline V gene data show CDR1 as MDHEN and CDR2 as SYDVKM. This CDR3 reads CASSLRAATSGYGYTF. The CDR3 coding sequence is TGTGCCAGCAGTTTGAGGGCAGCAACCTCGGGCTATGGCTACACCTTC.

This clonotype was detected once. The chain joins TRBV12-3 or TRBV12-4 to TRBJ2-2, with 12 bases identical to TRBD2. Losses at the gene ends were 4 bases for V and 5 bases for J; bases not matched to a gene: 2. The length of the CDR3 is 15 residues. Here the CDR3 reads CASSSSGGATGELFF. CDR3 nucleotides: TGTGCCAGCAGTTCTAGCGGGGGGGCGACCGGGGAGCTGTTTTTT.

This clonotype was counted only a few times. The chain combines TRBV18 with TRBJ2-3; 7 positions match TRBD2. Per the germline V gene, CDR1 is KGHSH and CDR2 is LQKENI. V dropped 7 bases and J dropped 3; count of bases not matched to a gene: 7. The CDR3 loop spans 14 amino acids. CDR3 in amino acids: CASLEAGLTDTQYF. The CDR3 bases are TGTGCCAGCTTAGAAGCGGGGTTGACAGATACGCAGTATTTT.

With regard to this clonotype: A much larger clone sits a single nucleotide away, making a read error possible. This chain uses TRBV4-1 with TRBJ2-3; D not resolved. Germline V gene data show CDR1 as MGHRA and CDR2 as YSYEKL. The length of the CDR3 is 13 residues. CDR3 amino acids: CASSEDQFLPQYF. Written as DNA, the CDR3 is TGCGCCAGCAGCGAAGATCAATTTCTACCGCAGTATTTT.

There are a few counts of this clonotype. The genes are TRBV28 and TRBJ2-5, with D unresolved. This CDR3 has 14 residues. CDR1 MDHEN and CDR2 SYDVKM come from the germline V gene. V was cut by 8 bases and J by 5 bases, with 18 bases left in between. The CDR3 coding sequence is TGTGCCAGCGGCGTAGAGCGACTCGGGGAGACCCAGTACTTC. It specifies CASGVERLGETQYF. Drawing the rest from reference TRBV28 and TRBJ2-5, the complete variable domain is DVKVTQSSRYLVKRTGEKVFLECVQDMDHENMFWYRQDPGLGLRLIYFSYDVKMKEKGDIPEGYSVSREKKERFSLILESASTNQTSMYLCASGVERLGETQYFGPGTRLLVL.

This chain uses TRBV2 with TRBJ1-2; D possibly corresponds to TRBD1 (6 bases). In germline, CDR1 is SNHLY, CDR2 FYNNEI. The CDR3 totals 15 residues. Trimming removed 10 bases from V and 7 bases from J, with 25 bases in between. CDR3 bases: TGTGCCAACAGAATTACAGGGTTTGGGCCCTTTGGCTACACCTTC. As protein: CANRITGFGPFGYTF.

This clonotype was seen more than once but under ten times. The V call is TRBV6-2 or TRBV6-3, the J call TRBJ2-5; a possible D gene is TRBD2 (5 bases). V was clipped by 1 base and J by 4 bases, with 19 bases between them. The length of the CDR3 is 17 residues. The V gene's germline CDR1 is MNHEY and CDR2 SVGEGT. As DNA, the CDR3 is TGTGCCAGCAGTTACTGGCCCTCTCCTACTCGGGGAGAGACCCAGTACTTC. This encodes CASSYWPSPTRGETQYF.

The table lists this clonotype with many counts. The V gene is TRBV5-4, the J gene TRBJ2-5, with 7 bases matching TRBD1. This CDR3 region has 15 residues. V shed 0 bases and J 4 bases; nucleotides not matched to a gene: 6. CDR1 is SGHNT, CDR2 YYREEE, per germline (reference sequence). The CDR3 region has the DNA TGTGCCAGCAGCTTGGAGGGGGCGCGAGGAGAGACCCAGTACTTC. It translates to CASSLEGARGETQYF.

This clonotype was detected only a few times. V and J are TRBV29-1 and TRBJ2-5; D not resolved. The CDR3 sequence is 13 residues long. Germline V lookup: CDR1 SQVTM, CDR2 ANQGSEA. The V gene lost 6 bases and the J gene lost 1 base, with 12 bases spanning the gap. CDR3 in amino acids: CSVGRKIQETQYF. Written as DNA, the CDR3 is TGCAGCGTCGGAAGGAAGATCCAAGAGACCCAGTACTTC.

In this sample, this clonotype turned up a few times. The rearrangement joins TRBV15 to TRBJ2-7; D uncertain. This CDR3 spans 12 amino acids. V lost 5 bases to trimming and J lost 1 base, with 6 bases between them. Germline assignment: CDR1 LNHNV and CDR2 YYDKDF (reference sequence). CDR3 coding DNA: TGTGCCACCAGCTCCTTATCCTACGAGCAGTACTTC. It encodes CATSSLSYEQYF.

The V call is TRBV21-1, the J call TRBJ2-5; no check of the table's D call, TRBD1, against the DNA was made. TRBV21-1 has pseudogene status. CDR3 length: 15 amino acids. The CDR3 sequence: CASSIQGLGRETQYF. CDR3 DNA: TGTGCCAGCAGCATACAGGGGCTGGGGAGGGAGACCCAGTACTTC.

This sequence joins TRBV7-2 and TRBJ2-5; D possibly corresponds to TRBD2 (6 bases). The J call may be wrong; the DNA end is better matched by TRBJ2-7. The germline gives CDR1 SGHTA, CDR2 FQGNSA. This CDR3 spans 14 amino acids. In DNA, the CDR3 is TGTGCCAGCAGCTTTCTCGGGGGTTTCAACGAGCAGTACTTC. Encoded protein: CASSFLGGFNEQYF.

A few counts support this clonotype. The chain uses TRBV28 and TRBJ2-3, with D perhaps TRBD2 (6 bases). Germline loops: CDR1 MDHEN, CDR2 SYDVKM. V was shortened by 6 bases and J by 0 bases, with 13 bases between the two germline ends. This CDR3 has 15 amino acids. As DNA, the CDR3 is TGTGCCAGCAGCGGAGGGACCGCCAGCACAGATACGCAGTATTTT. It translates to CASSGGTASTDTQYF.

This clonotype was seen a handful of times. The CDR3 loop is CATSRDDEQYF. As DNA, the CDR3 is TGTGCCACCAGCAGAGACGACGAGCAGTACTTC. The genes are TRBV15 and TRBJ2-7; no firm D call. Trimming pared 0 bases from V and 5 bases from J, leaving 2 bases between. CDR1 LNHNV and CDR2 YYDKDF come from the germline V gene (reference sequence). The CDR3 spans 11 residues.

V is TRBV27 and J is TRBJ1-5; D not resolved. This CDR3 has 14 amino acids. Germline V CDR1 and CDR2: MNHEY, SMNVEV (reference sequence). Trimming removed 0 bases from V and 7 bases from J, with 10 bases in between. This CDR3 is CASSLSGFGQPQHF. The CDR3 bases are TGTGCCAGCAGTTTATCCGGGTTTGGCCAGCCCCAGCATTTT.